This is a list of T cell receptor beta chains from one sample in a study of blood T cells in healthy people across ages. MiXCR, run by TCRdb on the 5' RACE reads, gives a single entry per CDR3 protein. The data contain about 780,000 distinct CDR3 sequences, 20% to 30% of them singletons. This sample was shared with a second study, whose subject was T cells of mothers and their children.

Source material: blood. These TCRs come from a boy aged 5 to 17 in good health. Both conserved end residues are part of each CDR3. The order of the fields is J gene, clone size, D gene, V gene, CDR3 DNA, CDR3 protein. D genes are given only for firm matches. Part of the rows lack a size; the others show once, few, many or a class for expanded clones.

j_gene: TRBJ2-5; abundance: NA; d_gene: NA; v_gene: TRBV6-2/TRBV6-3; CDR3nt: TGTGCCAGCGAGGGCACCAACCAAGAGACCCAGTACTTC; CDR3aa: CASEGTNQETQYF
j_gene: TRBJ1-1; abundance: NA; d_gene: NA; v_gene: TRBV2; CDR3nt: TGTGCCAGCAGTGAAGGGTGGGGTCGGGGCAACACTGAAGCTTTCTTT; CDR3aa: CASSEGWGRGNTEAFF
j_gene: TRBJ1-1; abundance: NA; d_gene: NA; v_gene: TRBV6-5; CDR3nt: TGTGCCAGCAGTTCGGTTCGACAGACTATGAACACTGAAGCTTTCTTT; CDR3aa: CASSSVRQTMNTEAFF
j_gene: TRBJ1-5; abundance: NA; d_gene: TRBD1; v_gene: TRBV7-9; CDR3nt: TGTGCCAGCAGCTTAGCTCGCGGGACAGGGGTGGGTCAGCCCCAGCATTTT; CDR3aa: CASSLARGTGVGQPQHF
j_gene: TRBJ2-1; abundance: few; d_gene: NA; v_gene: TRBV20-1; CDR3nt: TGCAGTGCTAGTGACGGGGAGCAGTTCTTC; CDR3aa: CSASDGEQFF
j_gene: TRBJ2-5; abundance: few; d_gene: TRBD1; v_gene: TRBV7-8; CDR3nt: TGTGCCAGCAGCTACCCCAGGGGGATGAACGTGGGGGAGTACCAAGAGACCCAGTACTTC; CDR3aa: CASSYPRGMNVGEYQETQYF
j_gene: TRBJ1-4; abundance: few; d_gene: NA; v_gene: TRBV29-1; CDR3nt: TGCAGCGTTGGGACAGAAAAACTGTTTTTT; CDR3aa: CSVGTEKLFF
j_gene: TRBJ1-4; abundance: NA; d_gene: NA; v_gene: TRBV2; CDR3nt: TGTGCCAGCAGTGAAGTCGGGAGGGGAAGGACGGATGAAAAACTGTTTTTT; CDR3aa: CASSEVGRGRTDEKLFF
j_gene: TRBJ2-5; abundance: NA; d_gene: NA; v_gene: TRBV5-1; CDR3nt: TGCGCCAGCAGCTTGGGGGCTAGTGGAGCTCAAGAGACCCAGTACTTC; CDR3aa: CASSLGASGAQETQYF
j_gene: TRBJ2-7; abundance: NA; d_gene: NA; v_gene: TRBV5-1; CDR3nt: TGCGTCAGCAGCTCGCCCGGGACTGAATTCGGCAAGCAGTACTTC; CDR3aa: CVSSSPGTEFGKQYF